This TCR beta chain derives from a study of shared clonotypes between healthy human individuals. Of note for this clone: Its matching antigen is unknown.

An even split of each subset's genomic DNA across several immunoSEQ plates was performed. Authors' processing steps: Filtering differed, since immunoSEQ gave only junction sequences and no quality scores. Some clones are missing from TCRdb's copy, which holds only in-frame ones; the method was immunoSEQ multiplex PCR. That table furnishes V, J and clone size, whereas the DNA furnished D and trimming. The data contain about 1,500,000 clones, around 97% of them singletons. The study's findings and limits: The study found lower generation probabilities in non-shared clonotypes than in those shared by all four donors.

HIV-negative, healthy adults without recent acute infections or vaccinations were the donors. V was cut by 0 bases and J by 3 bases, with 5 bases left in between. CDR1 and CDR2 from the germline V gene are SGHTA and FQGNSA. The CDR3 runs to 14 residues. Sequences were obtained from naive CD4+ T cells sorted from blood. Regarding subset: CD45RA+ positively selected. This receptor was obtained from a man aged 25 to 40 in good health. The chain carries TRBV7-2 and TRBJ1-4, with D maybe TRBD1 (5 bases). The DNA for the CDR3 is TGTGCCAGCAGCTTAGCAGGGGCTAATGAAAAACTGTTTTTT. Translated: CASSLAGANEKLFF.